This TCR beta chain was captured by sequencing in a study of T cells after yellow fever vaccination. For the study at large: SMART-Seq v4 Ultra Low Input handled preparation of low-cell-number fractions.

Trimming took 3 bases from V and 4 from J, leaving 6 bases between them. Germline V gene data show CDR1 as LGHDT and CDR2 as YNNKEL (reference sequence). The CDR3 runs 12 residues. Making TCR cDNA involved 5'RACE template switching, which added UMIs and a universal primer site. MiXCR was run by TCRdb on the 5' RACE reads, yielding one entry per CDR3 protein. This repertoire shows 250,000 to 350,000 distinct CDR3 sequences, 4% to 5.5% found once; its top ten account for 15% to 20%. This clonotype was picked up a small number of times. The TCR originated in a man aged 18 to 30 who received the YFV17D yellow fever vaccine. The starting material was PBMCs, obtained 15 days after the yellow fever booster vaccination. The chain uses TRBV3-1 and TRBJ1-2; the D is unclear. CDR3 DNA: TGTGCCAGCAGCCATGGCCCCTATGGCTACACCTTC. Translated, it gives CASSHGPYGYTF.